This is a list of T cell receptor beta chains from one sample in a study of chemoradiotherapy in HPV16-positive cancers. Clones were read by immunoSEQ multiplex PCR, and TCRdb kept only the in-frame ones, dropping some. The sample consists of about 5,500 clones, approximately 81% of them appearing once. This material was obtained from a patient who underwent chemoradiotherapy. All receptors derive from a human donor with HPV-associated anogenital cancer. CDR3s include the opening cysteine and the closing phenylalanine or tryptophan.

v_gene: TRBV11-3; CDR3aa: CASSFGQQETQYF
v_gene: TRBV5-1; CDR3aa: CASSFINYATNEKLFF
v_gene: TRBV6-1; CDR3aa: CASSVPSWGPSNNEQFF
v_gene: TRBV9; CDR3aa: CASSQMNTEAFF
v_gene: TRBV13; CDR3aa: CASSLGPATGSVNTEAFF
v_gene: TRBV7-3; CDR3aa: CASSPELAGISYEQYF
v_gene: TRBV27; CDR3aa: CASSLNAGNEQFF
v_gene: TRBV25-1; CDR3aa: CASSGPPAMGLYGYTF
v_gene: TRBV6-6; CDR3aa: CASSWGQAAINIQYF
v_gene: TRBV11-2; CDR3aa: CASSLGARGGNTEAFF
v_gene: TRBV5-6; CDR3aa: CASSLTPNTEAFF
v_gene: TRBV5-6; CDR3aa: CASSSYGGAQGPQHF
v_gene: TRBV2; CDR3aa: CASSEGLAGPAQYF
v_gene: TRBV5-1; CDR3aa: CASSTGQNQPQHF
v_gene: TRBV9; CDR3aa: CASSPGGGSRGYTF
v_gene: TRBV23-1; CDR3aa: CASSQSAQGSGNTIYF
v_gene: TRBV28; CDR3aa: CASSSGAQLQHF
v_gene: TRBV19; CDR3aa: CASSDGREDEQFF
v_gene: TRBV5-4; CDR3aa: CASSSAFSASGGQETQYF
v_gene: TRBV6-1; CDR3aa: CASSRLAGTYEQYF
v_gene: TRBV27; CDR3aa: CASTSGDSYEQYF
v_gene: TRBV12-5; CDR3aa: CASGLDGGGRPYNEQFF
v_gene: TRBV12-5; CDR3aa: CASAHTDQETQYF
v_gene: TRBV6-4; CDR3aa: CASSGTGGTDTQYF
v_gene: TRBV27; CDR3aa: CASSLRTGPDGYTF
v_gene: TRBV6-1; CDR3aa: CAGLGLWTDEQFF
v_gene: TRBV27; CDR3aa: CASSPVALVNTEAFF
v_gene: TRBV28; CDR3aa: CASSWRTGGAETQYF
v_gene: TRBV29-1; CDR3aa: CSVESGRENRYAVF
v_gene: TRBV5-1; CDR3aa: CASSLVADHEQFF
v_gene: TRBV10-3; CDR3aa: CAIRPGQGRRDTEAFF
v_gene: TRBV5-6; CDR3aa: CASSRWQQGNYGYTF
v_gene: TRBV4-1; CDR3aa: CASSQEPGMNTEAFF
v_gene: TRBV9; CDR3aa: CASSVNPNNEQFF
v_gene: TRBV10-2; CDR3aa: CATRTSGKETQYF
v_gene: TRBV19; CDR3aa: CASMNSGGSNQPQHF
v_gene: TRBV19; CDR3aa: CASSIGRFYGYTF
v_gene: TRBV28; CDR3aa: CASRAAVNQPQHF
v_gene: TRBV27; CDR3aa: CASSFSFGSTDTQYF
v_gene: TRBV11-2; CDR3aa: CASSSDSSSYNEQFF
v_gene: TRBV2; CDR3aa: CASYPRALNTGELFF
v_gene: TRBV19; CDR3aa: CASNPGTSNPGELFF
v_gene: TRBV19; CDR3aa: CASSNRGLWETQYF
v_gene: TRBV2; CDR3aa: CASSVDSSYNEQFF
v_gene: TRBV19; CDR3aa: CASSTPGRNTEAFF
v_gene: TRBV12-5; CDR3aa: CATSWGVNTEAFF